A selection of T cell receptor beta chains follows, all from one sample in a study of preoperative IRX-2 immunotherapy in early breast cancer. Profiling relied on immunoSEQ multiplex PCR, and the TCRdb table lists in-frame clones only, not all of them. The repertoire holds fewer than 25,000 clones, with over 85% as singletons. Sequencing was performed on tumor tissue, taken after IRX-2 immunotherapy. The source is a human donor with breast cancer. Both conserved end residues are part of each CDR3. The D gene is left open where the match is weak. Expanded clones are given a class, and other clones once, few, many or no size at all.

clone_size,d_call,v_call,cdr3_length,j_call,cdr3_nt,cdr3_aa
once,.,TRBV18,14,TRBJ1-1,TGTGCCAGCTCACCGACCGGGGCGGTCACTGAAGCTTTCTTT,CASSPTGAVTEAFF
.,.,TRBV5-6,16,TRBJ2-2,TGTGCCAGCGGCCCTCTAACAACGGGGGCCACCGGGGAGCTGTTTTTT,CASGPLTTGATGELFF
.,.,TRBV10-3,16,TRBJ1-3,TGTGCCATCAGTGACGGGGGCCACTCCTCTGGAAACACCATATATTTT,CAISDGGHSSGNTIYF
.,TRBD2,TRBV7-3,15,TRBJ2-3,TGTGCCAGCAGCTTTGGCGGGGGTGCACCAGATACGCAGTATTTT,CASSFGGGAPDTQYF
.,.,TRBV19,13,TRBJ1-6,TGTGCCAGTAGTATTCAAGGTTTCAAACCCCTCCACTTT,CASSIQGFKPLHF
.,.,TRBV7-9,14,TRBJ2-7,TGTGCCAGCAGCCTCCGGGACGCCCGAGACGAGCAGTACTTC,CASSLRDARDEQYF
.,.,TRBV10-3,13,TRBJ2-1,TGTGCCATCAGGGAGGAGGCCGGGAATGAGCAGTTCTTC,CAIREEAGNEQFF
.,.,TRBV19,13,TRBJ2-5,TGTGCCAGTAGTATCGGGCATCTGGAGACCCAGTACTTC,CASSIGHLETQYF
.,.,TRBV7-3,13,TRBJ1-1,TGTGCCAGCAGCTTTACAGGGTACACTGAAGCTTTCTTT,CASSFTGYTEAFF
.,.,TRBV7-9,15,TRBJ1-2,TGTGCCAGCAGCCCGTCCCGGGACACTTACTATGGCTACACCTTC,CASSPSRDTYYGYTF
.,.,TRBV18,14,TRBJ2-1,TGTGCCAGCTCTCCGGACAGATCCTACAATGAGCAGTTCTTC,CASSPDRSYNEQFF
.,.,TRBV5-5,15,TRBJ1-2,TGTGCCAGCAGCTACCAGGAGCGTCCTAACTATGGCTACACCTTC,CASSYQERPNYGYTF
once,.,TRBV6-6,13,TRBJ1-2,TGTGCCAGCAGCCAAATGATGACAGGAGGCTACACCTTC,CASSQMMTGGYTF
.,.,TRBV5-1,13,TRBJ1-1,TGCGCCAGCAGCTGGGAGATGAACACTGAAGCTTTCTTT,CASSWEMNTEAFF
few,.,TRBV12-5,13,TRBJ1-1,TGTGCTAGTGGGTCGACAGAGAACACTGAAGCTTTCTTT,CASGSTENTEAFF
.,.,TRBV4-1,15,TRBJ1-1,TGCGCCAGCAGCCTGTCGTTGAGTACGAACACTGAAGCTTTCTTT,CASSLSLSTNTEAFF
once,TRBD1,TRBV11-2,13,TRBJ2-3,TGTGCCACAAGGGGGCTAGAGATTAATACGCAGTATTTT,CATRGLEINTQYF
few,.,TRBV18,16,TRBJ2-3,TGTGCCAGCTCACCCCGGCCCCACACCCAAACAGATACGCAGTATTTT,CASSPRPHTQTDTQYF
.,.,TRBV7-9,15,TRBJ1-4,TGTGCCAGCAGCTTAAGCGGGAGGGCGAATGAAAAACTGTTTTTT,CASSLSGRANEKLFF